This T cell receptor (beta chain) was sequenced in a study of shared clonotypes between healthy human individuals. For the study at large: Per donor, CD8 memory used one plate, CD8 naive used two, CD4 memory used three and CD4 naive used three.

The CDR3 has 15 residues. Trimming stripped 7 bases from V and 3 bases from J, with 19 bases between. Germline CDR1 MNHNS, CDR2 SASEGT. Naive CD4+ cells were CD45RA-selected; the remaining cells were memory. Under the authors' procedure: Junction-only sequences produced by ImmunoSEQ had no quality scores, so filtering differed. The protocol was immunoSEQ multiplex PCR, while the TCRdb copy is restricted to in-frame clones and leaves out a portion. V, J and clone size are those of that table, while D and trimming were read from the DNA. The data contain around 2,000,000 clones, 85% to 95% of them seen just once; the ten biggest clones take up around 0.13%.

The gene calls are TRBV6-1 and TRBJ2-7, with D perhaps TRBD2 (5 bases). The source material was naive CD4+ T cells sorted from blood. The subset is: CD45RA+ positively selected. The receptor was isolated from a man younger than 30 in good health. CDR3 nucleotide sequence: TGTGCCAGCATGCGGGCCCCCCCCGTAATCTACGAGCAGTACTTC. Amino acids: CASMRAPPVIYEQYF.